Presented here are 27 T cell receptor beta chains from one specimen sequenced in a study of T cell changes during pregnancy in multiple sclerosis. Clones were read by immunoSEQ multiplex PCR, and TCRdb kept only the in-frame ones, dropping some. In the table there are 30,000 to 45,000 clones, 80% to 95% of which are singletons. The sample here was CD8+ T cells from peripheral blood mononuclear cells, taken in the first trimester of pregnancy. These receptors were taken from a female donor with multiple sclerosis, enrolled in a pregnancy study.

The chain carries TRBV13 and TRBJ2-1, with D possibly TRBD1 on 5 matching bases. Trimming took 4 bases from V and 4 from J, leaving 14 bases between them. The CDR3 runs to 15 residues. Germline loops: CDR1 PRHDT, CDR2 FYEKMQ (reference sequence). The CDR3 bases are TGTGCCAGCAGCTCCGGTCCTACAGGATACAATGAGCAGTTCTTC. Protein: CASSSGPTGYNEQFF.

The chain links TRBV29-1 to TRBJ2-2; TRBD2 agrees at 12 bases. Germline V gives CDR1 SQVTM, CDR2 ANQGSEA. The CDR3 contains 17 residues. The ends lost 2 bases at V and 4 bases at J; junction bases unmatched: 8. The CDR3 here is CSVEPTSGGTTTGELFF. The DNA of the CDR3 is TGCAGCGTTGAACCCACTAGCGGGGGGACTACCACCGGGGAGCTGTTTTTT.

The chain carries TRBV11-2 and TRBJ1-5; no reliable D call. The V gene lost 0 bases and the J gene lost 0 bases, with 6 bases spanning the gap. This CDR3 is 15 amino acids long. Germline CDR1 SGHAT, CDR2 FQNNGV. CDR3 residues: CASSLDFSSNQPQHF. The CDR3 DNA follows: TGTGCCAGCAGCTTAGATTTCAGTAGCAATCAGCCCCAGCATTTT.

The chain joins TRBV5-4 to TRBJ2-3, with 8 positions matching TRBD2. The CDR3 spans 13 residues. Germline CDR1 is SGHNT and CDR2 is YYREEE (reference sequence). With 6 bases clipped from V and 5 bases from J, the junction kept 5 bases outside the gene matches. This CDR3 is CASTAGGLDTQYF. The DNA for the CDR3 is TGTGCCAGCACGGCGGGGGGCCTAGATACGCAGTATTTT.

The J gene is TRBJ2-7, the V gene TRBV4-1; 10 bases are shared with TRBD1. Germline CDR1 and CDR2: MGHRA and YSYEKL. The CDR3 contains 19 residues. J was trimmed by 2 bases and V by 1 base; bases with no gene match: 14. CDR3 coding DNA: TGCGCCAGCAGCCAAGCGACAGGGGGCGGAAGCCTAAACGCCTACGAGCAGTACTTC. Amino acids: CASSQATGGGSLNAYEQYF.

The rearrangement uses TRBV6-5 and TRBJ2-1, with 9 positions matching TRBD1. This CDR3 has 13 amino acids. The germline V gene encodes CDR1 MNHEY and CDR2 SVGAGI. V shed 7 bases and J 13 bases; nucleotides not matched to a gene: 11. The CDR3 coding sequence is TGTGCCAGCATCGACGACAGGGGGATGGTCCAGTTCTTC. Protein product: CASIDDRGMVQFF.

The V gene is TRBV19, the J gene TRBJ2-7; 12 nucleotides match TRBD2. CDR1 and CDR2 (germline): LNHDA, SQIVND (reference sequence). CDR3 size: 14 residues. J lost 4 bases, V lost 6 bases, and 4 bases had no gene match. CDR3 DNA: TGTGCCAGTAGCTCTAGCGGGGGGGCGTACGAGCAGTACTTC. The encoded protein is CASSSSGGAYEQYF.

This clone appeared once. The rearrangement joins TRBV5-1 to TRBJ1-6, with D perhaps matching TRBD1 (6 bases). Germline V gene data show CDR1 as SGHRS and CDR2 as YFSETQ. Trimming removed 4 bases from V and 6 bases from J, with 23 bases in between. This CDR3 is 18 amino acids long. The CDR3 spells CASSPLRQGQLRNSPLHF. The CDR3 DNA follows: TGCGCCAGCAGCCCTCTTCGGCAGGGGCAACTCCGTAATTCACCCCTCCACTTT. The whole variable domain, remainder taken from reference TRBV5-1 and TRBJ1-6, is KAGVTQTPRYLIKTRGQQVTLSCSPISGHRSVSWYQQTPGQGLQFLFEYFSETQRNKGNFPGRFSGRQFSNSRSEMNVSTLELGDSALYLCASSPLRQGQLRNSPLHFGNGTRLTVT.

The CDR3 loop reads CAISEELKAGYSNQPQHF. CDR3 sequence (DNA): TGTGCCATCAGTGAGGAGCTCAAAGCGGGGTATAGCAATCAGCCCCAGCATTTT. The chain employs TRBV10-3 and TRBJ1-5; D is uncertain. V lost 2 bases and J 0 bases, leaving 17 bases between the germline ends. CDR3 length: 18 amino acids. The germline V gene encodes CDR1 ENHRY and CDR2 SYGVKD.

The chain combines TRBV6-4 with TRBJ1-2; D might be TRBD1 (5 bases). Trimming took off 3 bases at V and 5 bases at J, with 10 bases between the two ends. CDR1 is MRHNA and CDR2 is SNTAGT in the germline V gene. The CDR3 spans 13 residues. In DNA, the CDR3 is TGTGCCAGCAGTGAGGGGGAGGAGTATGGCTACACCTTC. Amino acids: CASSEGEEYGYTF.

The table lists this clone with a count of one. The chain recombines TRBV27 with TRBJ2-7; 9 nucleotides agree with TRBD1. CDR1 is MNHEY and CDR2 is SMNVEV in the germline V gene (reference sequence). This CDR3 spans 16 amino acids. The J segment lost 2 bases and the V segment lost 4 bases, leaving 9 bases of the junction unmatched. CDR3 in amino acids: CASSWHSTGGPYEQYF. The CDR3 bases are TGTGCCAGCAGTTGGCACTCGACAGGGGGACCCTACGAGCAGTACTTC.

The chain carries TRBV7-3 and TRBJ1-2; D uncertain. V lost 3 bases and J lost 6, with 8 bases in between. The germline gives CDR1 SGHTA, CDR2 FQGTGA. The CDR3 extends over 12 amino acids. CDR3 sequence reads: CASSLEGDGYTF. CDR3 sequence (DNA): TGTGCCAGCAGCTTGGAGGGCGATGGCTACACCTTC.

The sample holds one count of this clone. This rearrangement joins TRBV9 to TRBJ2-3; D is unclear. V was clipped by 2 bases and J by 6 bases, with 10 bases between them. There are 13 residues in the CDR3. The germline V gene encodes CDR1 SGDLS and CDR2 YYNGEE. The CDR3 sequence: CASSVYQADTQYF. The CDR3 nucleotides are TGTGCCAGCAGCGTCTACCAAGCCGATACGCAGTATTTT.

CDR3 DNA sequence: TGTGCCAGCAGGGTAGAGGGGGTAGTGCCCCTCCACTTT. Translating it yields CASRVEGVVPLHF. The chain carries TRBV6-6 and TRBJ1-6; D possibly corresponds to TRBD1 (6 bases). The CDR3 spans 13 residues. The V gene lost 6 bases and the J gene lost 13 bases, with 16 bases spanning the gap. Germline CDR1 MNHNY, CDR2 SVGAGI (reference sequence).

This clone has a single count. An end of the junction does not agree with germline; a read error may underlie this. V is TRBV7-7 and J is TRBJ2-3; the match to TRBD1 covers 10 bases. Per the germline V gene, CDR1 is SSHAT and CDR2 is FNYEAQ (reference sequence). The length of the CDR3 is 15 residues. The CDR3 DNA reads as TGTGCTAGCAGCCCAACTGACAGGGGGCCAGGCGATTTGGTATTT. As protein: CASSPTDRGPGDLVF.

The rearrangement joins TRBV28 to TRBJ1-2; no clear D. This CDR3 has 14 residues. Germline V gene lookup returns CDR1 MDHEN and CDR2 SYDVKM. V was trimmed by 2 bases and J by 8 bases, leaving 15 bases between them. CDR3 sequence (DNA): TGTGCCAGCAGTTTACCCCTGACACCGTTCGGCTACACCTTC. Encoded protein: CASSLPLTPFGYTF.

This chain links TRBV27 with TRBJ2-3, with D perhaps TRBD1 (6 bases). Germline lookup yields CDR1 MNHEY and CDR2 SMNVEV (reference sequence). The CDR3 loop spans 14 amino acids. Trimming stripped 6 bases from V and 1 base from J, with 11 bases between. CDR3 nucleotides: TGTGCCAGCAGGATAGGGGGAGGCACAGATACGCAGTATTTT. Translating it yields CASRIGGGTDTQYF.

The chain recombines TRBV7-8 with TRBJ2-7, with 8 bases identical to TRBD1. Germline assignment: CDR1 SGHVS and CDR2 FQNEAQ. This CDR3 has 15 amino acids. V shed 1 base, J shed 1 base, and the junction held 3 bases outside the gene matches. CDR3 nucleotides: TGTGCCAGCAGCTTAGACCGACAGGGGTCCTACGAGCAGTACTTC. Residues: CASSLDRQGSYEQYF.

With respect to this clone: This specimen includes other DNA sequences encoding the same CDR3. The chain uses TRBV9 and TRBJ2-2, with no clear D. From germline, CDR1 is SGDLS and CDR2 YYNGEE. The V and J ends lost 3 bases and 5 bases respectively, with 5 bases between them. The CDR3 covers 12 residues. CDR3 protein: CASSAVTGELFF. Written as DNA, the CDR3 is TGTGCCAGCAGCGCGGTGACCGGGGAGCTGTTTTTT.

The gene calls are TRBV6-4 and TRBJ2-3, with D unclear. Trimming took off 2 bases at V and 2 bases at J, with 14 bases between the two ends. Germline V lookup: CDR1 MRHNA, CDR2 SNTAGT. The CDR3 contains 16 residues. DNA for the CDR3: TGTGCCAGCAGTGACGTGGTTAGCTTCTCCACAGATACGCAGTATTTT. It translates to CASSDVVSFSTDTQYF.

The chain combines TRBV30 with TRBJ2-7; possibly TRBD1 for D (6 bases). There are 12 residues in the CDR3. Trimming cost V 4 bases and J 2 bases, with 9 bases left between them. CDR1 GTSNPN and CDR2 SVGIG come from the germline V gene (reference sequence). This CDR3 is CAWTGDAYEQYF. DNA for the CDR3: TGTGCCTGGACAGGGGACGCCTACGAGCAGTACTTC. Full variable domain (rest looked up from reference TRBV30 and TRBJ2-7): SQTIHQWPATLVQPVGSPLSLECTVEGTSNPNLYWYRQAAGRGLQLLFYSVGIGQISSEVPQNLSASRPQDRQFILSSKKLLLSDSGFYLCAWTGDAYEQYFGPGTRLTVT.

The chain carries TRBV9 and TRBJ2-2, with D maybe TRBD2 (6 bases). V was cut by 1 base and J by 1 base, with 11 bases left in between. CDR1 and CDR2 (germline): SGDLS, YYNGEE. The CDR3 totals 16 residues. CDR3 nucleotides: TGTGCCAGCAGCGTACTGGAGGGGCGGAACACCGGGGAGCTGTTTTTT. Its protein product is CASSVLEGRNTGELFF. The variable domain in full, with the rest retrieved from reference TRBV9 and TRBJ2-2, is DSGVTQTPKHLITATGQRVTLRCSPRSGDLSVYWYQQSLDQGLQFLIQYYNGEERAKGNILERFSAQQFPDLHSELNLSSLELGDSALYFCASSVLEGRNTGELFFGEGSRLTVL.

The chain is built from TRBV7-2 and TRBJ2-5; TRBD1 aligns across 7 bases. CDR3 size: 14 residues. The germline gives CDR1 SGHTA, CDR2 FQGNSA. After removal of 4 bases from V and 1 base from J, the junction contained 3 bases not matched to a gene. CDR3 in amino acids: CASSYGTVQETQYF. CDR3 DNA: TGTGCCAGCAGCTACGGGACAGTCCAAGAGACCCAGTACTTC.

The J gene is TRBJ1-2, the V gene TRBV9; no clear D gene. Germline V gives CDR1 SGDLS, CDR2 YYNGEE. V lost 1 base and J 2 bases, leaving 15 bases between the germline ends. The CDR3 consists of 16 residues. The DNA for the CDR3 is TGTGCCAGCAGCGTACGGGTAACCGGGGAAAACTATGGCTACACCTTC. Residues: CASSVRVTGENYGYTF.

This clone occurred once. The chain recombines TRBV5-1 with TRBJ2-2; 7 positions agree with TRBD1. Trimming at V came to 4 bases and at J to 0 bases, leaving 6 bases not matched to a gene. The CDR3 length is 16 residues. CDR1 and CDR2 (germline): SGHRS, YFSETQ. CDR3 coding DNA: TGCGCCAGCAGCCCGTACAGGGGCCCGAACACCGGGGAGCTGTTTTTT. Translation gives CASSPYRGPNTGELFF.

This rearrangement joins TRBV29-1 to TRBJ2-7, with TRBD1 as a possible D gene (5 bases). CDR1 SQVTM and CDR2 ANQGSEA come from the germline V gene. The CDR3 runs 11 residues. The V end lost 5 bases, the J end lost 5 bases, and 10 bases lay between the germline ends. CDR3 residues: CSVHQGNEQYF. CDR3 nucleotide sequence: TGCAGCGTTCATCAGGGAAACGAGCAGTACTTC.

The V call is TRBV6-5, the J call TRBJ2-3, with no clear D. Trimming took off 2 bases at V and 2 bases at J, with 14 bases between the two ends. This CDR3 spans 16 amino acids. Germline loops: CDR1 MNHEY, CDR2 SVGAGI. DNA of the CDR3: TGTGCCAGCAGTTACATGGCGGATCCTAACACAGATACGCAGTATTTT. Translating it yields CASSYMADPNTDTQYF.